These 17 T cell receptor beta chains were all obtained from the same sample, sequenced in a study of blood T cells in healthy people across ages. Primers used in a second PCR of about 7 to 12 cycles were a sample-barcoded 5' primer and a J-beta primer mix. MiXCR, applied by TCRdb to the 5' RACE reads, yields one record per CDR3 protein. The sample yields hundreds of thousands of distinct CDR3 sequences, roughly 64% seen once. Input material: blood. Receptors originate from a man aged 30-40 years in good health.

This clonotype was found a few times. The gene calls are TRBV7-2 and TRBJ2-1; D is unresolved. V dropped 5 bases and J dropped 0 bases, with 14 bases sitting between them. CDR3 length equals 16 residues. CDR1 SGHTA and CDR2 FQGNSA come from the germline V gene. This chain's CDR3 is CASSLLGRSSYNEQFF. Written as DNA, the CDR3 is TGTGCCAGCAGCCTACTCGGGCGCAGCTCCTACAATGAGCAGTTCTTC.

The rearrangement uses TRBV20-1 and TRBJ1-2, with a weak D call TRBD1 (6 bases). Per the germline V gene, CDR1 is DFQATT and CDR2 is SNEGSKA (reference sequence). This CDR3 region has 13 residues. V was shortened by 3 bases and J by 8 bases, with 16 bases between the two germline ends. CDR3 DNA: TGCAGTGCTAGCGAGTCAGGGGTGTGGGGCTACACCTTC. Its translation is CSASESGVWGYTF.

V usage is TRBV5-4 and J usage is TRBJ2-4, with a tentative D call TRBD1 (5 bases). The CDR3 has 15 residues. V dropped 3 bases and J dropped 4 bases, with 14 bases sitting between them. From germline, CDR1 is SGHNT and CDR2 YYREEE (reference sequence). In DNA form, the CDR3 reads TGTGCCAGCAGCTCACCCGGCGACAGTAAAAACATTCAGTACTTC. This gives the protein CASSSPGDSKNIQYF.

This clonotype was picked up one time. This sequence joins TRBV5-1 and TRBJ1-2; possibly TRBD1 for D (5 bases). Germline loops: CDR1 SGHRS, CDR2 YFSETQ. The length of the CDR3 is 14 residues. With 4 bases removed from V and 1 base from J, the gap between germline ends came to 11 bases. CDR3 bases: TGCGCCAGCAGCCCCCGACAGCTTAACTATGGCTACACCTTC. It translates to CASSPRQLNYGYTF. The full variable domain, rest sourced from reference TRBV5-1 and TRBJ1-2, is KAGVTQTPRYLIKTRGQQVTLSCSPISGHRSVSWYQQTPGQGLQFLFEYFSETQRNKGNFPGRFSGRQFSNSRSEMNVSTLELGDSALYLCASSPRQLNYGYTFGSGTRLTVV.

The CDR3 coding sequence is TGCAGTGCTAGTTATTACGACGAGCAGTACTTC. Amino acid sequence: CSASYYDEQYF. The chain is built from TRBV20-1 and TRBJ2-5; D is unresolved. The J call may be in error: the DNA end matches TRBJ2-7 better. From germline, CDR1 is DFQATT and CDR2 SNEGSKA (reference sequence). This CDR3 region has 11 residues.

The genes are TRBV5-1 and TRBJ1-1, with 7 bases matching TRBD1. CDR3 length: 14 amino acids. Germline trimming cut 2 bases from V and 6 bases from J; bases unmatched to any gene: 7. Germline lookup yields CDR1 SGHRS and CDR2 YFSETQ. CDR3 bases: TGCGCCAGCAGCTTCGACTACAGGGGTTCTGAAGCTTTCTTT. It specifies CASSFDYRGSEAFF.

The chain carries TRBV29-1 and TRBJ2-5; 7 bases map to TRBD1. The J call may be wrong; the DNA end is better matched by TRBJ2-7. CDR1 and CDR2 from the germline V gene are SQVTM and ANQGSEA. CDR3 size: 13 residues. The CDR3 region is CSVAGQAVDEQYF. The CDR3, as DNA: TGCAGCGTCGCCGGACAGGCCGTCGACGAGCAGTACTTC.

The table lists this clonotype with a count of one. J is TRBJ1-1 and V is TRBV12-3 or TRBV12-4; D perhaps matches TRBD1 (6 bases). The CDR3 is 16 residues long. Trimming cost V 4 bases and J 7 bases, with 22 bases left between them. The CDR3 is CASSSGTLGGGSEAFF. DNA of the CDR3: TGTGCCAGCAGTTCCGGGACACTTGGTGGCGGGAGTGAAGCTTTCTTT.

The chain couples TRBV7-2 to TRBJ2-7, with 7 bases lining up with TRBD1. This CDR3 is 15 amino acids long. The germline V gene has CDR1 SGHTA and CDR2 FQGNSA. The J segment lost 3 bases and the V segment lost 2 bases, leaving 7 bases of the junction unmatched. The CDR3 region is CASSLNVRGNYEQYF. CDR3 nucleotide sequence: TGTGCCAGCAGCTTAAATGTCAGGGGGAACTACGAGCAGTACTTC.

This chain connects TRBV11-2 to TRBJ2-7; the match to TRBD1 covers 11 bases. The CDR3 spans 16 residues. Germline CDR1 and CDR2: SGHAT and FQNNGV. The V segment lost 2 bases and the J segment 3 bases; nucleotides outside the gene matches: 6. The CDR3 here is CASSLTKGTGGYEQYF. In DNA form, the CDR3 reads TGTGCCAGCAGCTTAACCAAGGGGACAGGGGGCTACGAGCAGTACTTC. Supplemented by reference TRBV11-2 and TRBJ2-7, the full variable domain reads EAGVAQSPRYKIIEKRQSVAFWCNPISGHATLYWYQQILGQGPKLLIQFQNNGVVDDSQLPKDRFSAERLKGVDSTLKIQPAKLEDSAVYLCASSLTKGTGGYEQYFGPGTRLTVT.

The gene calls are TRBV20-1 and TRBJ1-6; D perhaps matches TRBD1 (5 bases). Germline V gives CDR1 DFQATT, CDR2 SNEGSKA (reference sequence). This CDR3 spans 11 amino acids. V gave up 3 bases and J gave up 14 bases, with 11 bases separating them. CDR3 sequence (DNA): TGCAGTGCTAGCGACAGTTTCACCCTCCACTTT. This sequence encodes CSASDSFTLHF.

In this sample, this clonotype turned up a few times. The rearrangement links TRBV7-9 to TRBJ2-4, with 10 bases aligning to TRBD1. The CDR3 spans 16 residues. The germline V gene has CDR1 SEHNR and CDR2 FQNEAQ (reference sequence). Unmatched junction bases numbered 5, after V lost 0 bases and J lost 6 bases. CDR3 amino acids: CASSLARTGGGNIQYF. In nucleotides, the CDR3 is TGTGCCAGCAGCTTAGCGCGGACAGGGGGAGGAAACATTCAGTACTTC.

The sample holds many counts of this clonotype. This chain joins TRBV29-1 and TRBJ2-7, with 7 positions matching TRBD2. The germline V gene encodes CDR1 SQVTM and CDR2 ANQGSEA. This CDR3 comprises 12 residues. The V gene end was trimmed by 5 bases and the J gene end by 0 bases; junction bases not matched to a gene: 1. The chain's CDR3 is CSVIAGSYEQYF. In nucleotides, the CDR3 is TGCAGCGTTATAGCGGGCTCCTACGAGCAGTACTTC.

This clonotype was counted between two and nine times. The V gene is TRBV7-9, the J gene TRBJ2-3; D remains unclear. CDR3 length equals 14 residues. V was clipped by 5 bases and J by 1 base, with 10 bases between them. Looked up from germline, CDR1 is SEHNR and CDR2 is FQNEAQ (reference sequence). CDR3 in amino acids: CASSPPGRTDTQYF. As DNA, the CDR3 is TGTGCCAGCAGCCCGCCCGGCCGCACAGATACGCAGTATTTT.

This clonotype has only a few counts. J is TRBJ2-7 and V is TRBV4-2; no clear D gene. The CDR3 extends over 12 amino acids. V was pared by 0 bases and J by 5 bases, with 5 bases between. CDR1 and CDR2 from the germline V gene are LGHNA and YNFKEQ. CDR3 DNA: TGTGCCAGCAGCCAAGACGGCCACGAGCAGTACTTC. Residues: CASSQDGHEQYF.

The table lists this clonotype with a few counts. The V call is TRBV6-2 or TRBV6-3, the J call TRBJ2-7, with D hard to call. CDR3 length equals 12 residues. The V gene's germline CDR1 is MNHEY and CDR2 SVGEGT. V dropped 7 bases and J dropped 4 bases, with 11 bases sitting between them. CDR3 in amino acids: CASTTLRYEQYF. The CDR3 DNA reads as TGTGCCAGCACCACCCTACGTTACGAGCAGTACTTC.

The chain joins TRBV5-1 to TRBJ2-2, with a weak D call TRBD1 (8 bases). CDR3 size: 15 residues. The germline V and J ends were trimmed by 7 bases and 8 bases, with 21 bases remaining between them. Germline CDR1 SGHRS, CDR2 YFSETQ. The CDR3 sequence is CASQSGTGLRGELFF. Here the CDR3 DNA reads TGCGCCAGCCAGAGCGGGACAGGTCTTCGTGGGGAGCTGTTTTTT.